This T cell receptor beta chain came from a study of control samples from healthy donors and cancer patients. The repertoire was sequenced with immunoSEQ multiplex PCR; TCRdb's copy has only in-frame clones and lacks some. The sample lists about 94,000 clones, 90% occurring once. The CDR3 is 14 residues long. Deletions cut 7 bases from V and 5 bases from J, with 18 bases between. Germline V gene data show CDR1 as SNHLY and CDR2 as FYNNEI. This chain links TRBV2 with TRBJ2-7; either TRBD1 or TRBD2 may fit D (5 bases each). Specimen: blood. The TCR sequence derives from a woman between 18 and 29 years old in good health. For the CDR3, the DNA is TGTGCCAGCATGTTAACCAACCCGGGACACGAGCAGTACTTC. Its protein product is CASMLTNPGHEQYF.